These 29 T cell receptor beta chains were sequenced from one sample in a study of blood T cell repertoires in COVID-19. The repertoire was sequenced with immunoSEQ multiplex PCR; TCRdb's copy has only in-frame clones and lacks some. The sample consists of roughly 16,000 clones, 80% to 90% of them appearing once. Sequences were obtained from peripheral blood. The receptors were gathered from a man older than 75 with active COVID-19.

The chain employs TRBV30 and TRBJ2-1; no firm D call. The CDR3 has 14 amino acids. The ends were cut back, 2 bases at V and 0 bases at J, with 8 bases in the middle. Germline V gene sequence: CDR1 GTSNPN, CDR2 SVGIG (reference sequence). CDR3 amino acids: CAWSPLSSYNEQFF. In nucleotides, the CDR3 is TGTGCCTGGAGTCCCTTGAGCTCCTACAATGAGCAGTTCTTC. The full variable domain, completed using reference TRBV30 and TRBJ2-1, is SQTIHQWPATLVQPVGSPLSLECTVEGTSNPNLYWYRQAAGRGLQLLFYSVGIGQISSEVPQNLSASRPQDRQFILSSKKLLLSDSGFYLCAWSPLSSYNEQFFGPGTRLTVL.

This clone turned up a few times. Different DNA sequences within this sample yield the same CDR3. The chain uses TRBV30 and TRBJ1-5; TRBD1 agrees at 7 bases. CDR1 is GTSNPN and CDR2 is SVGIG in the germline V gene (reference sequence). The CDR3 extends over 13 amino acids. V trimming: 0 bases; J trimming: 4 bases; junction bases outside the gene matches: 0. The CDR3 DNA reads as TGTGCCTGGAGTGTACAGGGGAATCAGCCCCAGCATTTT. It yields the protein CAWSVQGNQPQHF. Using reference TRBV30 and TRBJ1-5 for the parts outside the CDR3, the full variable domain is SQTIHQWPATLVQPVGSPLSLECTVEGTSNPNLYWYRQAAGRGLQLLFYSVGIGQISSEVPQNLSASRPQDRQFILSSKKLLLSDSGFYLCAWSVQGNQPQHFGDGTRLSIL.

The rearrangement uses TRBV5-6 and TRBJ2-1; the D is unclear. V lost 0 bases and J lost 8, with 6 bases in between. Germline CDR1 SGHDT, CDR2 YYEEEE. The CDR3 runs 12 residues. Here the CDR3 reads CASSLGADEQFF. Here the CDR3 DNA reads TGTGCCAGCAGCTTGGGAGCCGATGAGCAGTTCTTC.

CDR3 amino acids: CASSQTGGQRYQETQYF. CDR3 in DNA: TGTGCCAGCAGTCAAACGGGGGGCCAGAGGTACCAAGAGACCCAGTACTTC. The chain is built from TRBV28 and TRBJ2-5; tentative D call: TRBD2 (7 bases). The CDR3 contains 17 residues. Trimming took off 5 bases at V and 0 bases at J, with 19 bases between the two ends. Germline V gene lookup returns CDR1 MDHEN and CDR2 SYDVKM. Full variable domain (remainder filled in from reference TRBV28 and TRBJ2-5): DVKVTQSSRYLVKRTGEKVFLECVQDMDHENMFWYRQDPGLGLRLIYFSYDVKMKEKGDIPEGYSVSREKKERFSLILESASTNQTSMYLCASSQTGGQRYQETQYFGPGTRLLVL.

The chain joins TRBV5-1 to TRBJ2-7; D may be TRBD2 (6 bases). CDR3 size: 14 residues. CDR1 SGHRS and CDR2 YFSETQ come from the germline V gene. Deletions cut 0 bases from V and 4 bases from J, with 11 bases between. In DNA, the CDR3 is TGCGCCAGCAGCTTGGGACGGAGGGCGTACGAGCAGTACTTC. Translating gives CASSLGRRAYEQYF.

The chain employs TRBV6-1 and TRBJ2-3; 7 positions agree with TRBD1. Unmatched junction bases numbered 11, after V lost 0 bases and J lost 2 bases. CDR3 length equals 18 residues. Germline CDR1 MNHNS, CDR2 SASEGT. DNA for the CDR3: TGTGCCAGCAGTGAAGCAGTGGCAGGGGGTAGTCACACAGATACGCAGTATTTT. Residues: CASSEAVAGGSHTDTQYF.

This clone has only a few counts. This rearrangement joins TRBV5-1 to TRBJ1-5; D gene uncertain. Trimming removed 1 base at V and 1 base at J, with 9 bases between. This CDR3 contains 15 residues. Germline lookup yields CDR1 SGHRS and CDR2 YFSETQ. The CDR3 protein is CASSLSGISNQPQHF. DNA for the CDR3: TGCGCCAGCAGCTTGTCGGGAATAAGCAATCAGCCCCAGCATTTT. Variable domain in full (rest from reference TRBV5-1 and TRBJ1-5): KAGVTQTPRYLIKTRGQQVTLSCSPISGHRSVSWYQQTPGQGLQFLFEYFSETQRNKGNFPGRFSGRQFSNSRSEMNVSTLELGDSALYLCASSLSGISNQPQHFGDGTRLSIL.

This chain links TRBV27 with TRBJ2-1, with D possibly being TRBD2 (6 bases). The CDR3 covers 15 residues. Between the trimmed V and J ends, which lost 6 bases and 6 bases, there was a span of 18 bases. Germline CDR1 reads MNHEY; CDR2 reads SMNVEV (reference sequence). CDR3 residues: CASSPGLLLSNEQFF. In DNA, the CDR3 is TGTGCCAGCAGCCCCGGACTACTCCTCTCCAATGAGCAGTTCTTC.

CDR3 sequence: CSASEQITEAFF. As DNA, the CDR3 is TGCAGTGCTAGTGAACAGATAACTGAAGCTTTCTTT. The chain couples TRBV20-1 to TRBJ1-1; D unclear. V was cut by 3 bases and J by 5 bases, with 10 bases left in between. The germline gives CDR1 DFQATT, CDR2 SNEGSKA (reference sequence). This CDR3 is built from 12 residues.

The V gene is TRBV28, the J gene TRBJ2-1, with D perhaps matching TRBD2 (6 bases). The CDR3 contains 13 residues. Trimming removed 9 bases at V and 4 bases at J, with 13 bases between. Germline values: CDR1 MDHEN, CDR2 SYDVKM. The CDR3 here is CASWRDPYNEQFF. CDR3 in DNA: TGTGCCAGTTGGCGGGACCCGTACAATGAGCAGTTCTTC.

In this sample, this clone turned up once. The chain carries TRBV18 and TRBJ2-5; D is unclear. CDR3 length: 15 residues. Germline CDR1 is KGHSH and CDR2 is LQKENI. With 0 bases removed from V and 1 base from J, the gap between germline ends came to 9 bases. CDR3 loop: CASSPPVGIQETQYF. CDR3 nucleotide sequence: TGTGCCAGCTCACCACCGGTCGGTATCCAAGAGACCCAGTACTTC. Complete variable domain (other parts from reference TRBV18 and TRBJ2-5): NAGVMQNPRHLVRRRGQEARLRCSPMKGHSHVYWYRQLPEEGLKFMVYLQKENIIDESGMPKERFSAEFPKEGPSILRIQQVVRGDSAAYFCASSPPVGIQETQYFGPGTRLLVL.

In DNA, the CDR3 is TGTGCCAGCAGTCCGGGACTACGGGGAACTGAAGCTTTCTTT. As protein: CASSPGLRGTEAFF. The chain is built from TRBV28 and TRBJ1-1; possible D gene TRBD1, 5 bases. The germline V gene has CDR1 MDHEN and CDR2 SYDVKM. V lost 5 bases to trimming and J lost 5 bases, with 15 bases between them. CDR3 length: 14 residues.

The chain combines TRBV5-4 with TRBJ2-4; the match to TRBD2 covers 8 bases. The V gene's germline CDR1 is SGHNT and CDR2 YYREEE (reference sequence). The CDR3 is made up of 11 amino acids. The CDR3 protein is CASGSQNIQYF. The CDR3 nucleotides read TGTGCAAGCGGGAGCCAAAACATTCAGTACTTC.

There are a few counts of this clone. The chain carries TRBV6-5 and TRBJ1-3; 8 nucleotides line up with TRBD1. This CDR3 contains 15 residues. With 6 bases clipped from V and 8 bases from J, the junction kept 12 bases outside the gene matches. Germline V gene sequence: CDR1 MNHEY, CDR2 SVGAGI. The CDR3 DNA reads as TGTGCCAGCAGAGCGACAGGGGCCGCCGCGGACACCATATATTTT. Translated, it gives CASRATGAAADTIYF.

The CDR3 is CASSPRQGRSGTLSYEQYF. The CDR3 DNA reads as TGTGCCAGCAGCCCCCGACAGGGTCGTAGCGGAACCCTCTCCTACGAGCAGTACTTC. The chain recombines TRBV27 with TRBJ2-7; D perhaps matches TRBD1 (7 bases). Germline loops: CDR1 MNHEY, CDR2 SMNVEV (reference sequence). With 6 bases removed from V and 0 bases from J, the gap between germline ends came to 27 bases. This CDR3 is built from 19 residues.

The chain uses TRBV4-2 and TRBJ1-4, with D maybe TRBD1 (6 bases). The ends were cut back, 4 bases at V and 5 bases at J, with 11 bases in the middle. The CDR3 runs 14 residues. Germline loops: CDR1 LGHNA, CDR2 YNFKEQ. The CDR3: CASSPTGPNEKLFF. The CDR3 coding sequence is TGTGCCAGCAGCCCGACAGGCCCCAATGAAAAACTGTTTTTT.

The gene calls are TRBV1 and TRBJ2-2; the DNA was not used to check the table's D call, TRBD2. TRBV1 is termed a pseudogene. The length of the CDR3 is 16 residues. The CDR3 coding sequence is TGCACCAGCAGCTGGACTAGCGGGCGAAACACCGGGGAGCTGTTTTTT. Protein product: CTSSWTSGRNTGELFF.

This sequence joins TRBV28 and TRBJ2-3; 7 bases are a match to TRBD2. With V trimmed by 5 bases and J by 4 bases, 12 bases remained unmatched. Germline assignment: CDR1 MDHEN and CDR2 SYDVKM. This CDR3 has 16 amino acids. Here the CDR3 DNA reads TGTGCCAGCAGTACCCAAGCCCTTCTAGCGGCAGATACGCAGTATTTT. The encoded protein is CASSTQALLAADTQYF.

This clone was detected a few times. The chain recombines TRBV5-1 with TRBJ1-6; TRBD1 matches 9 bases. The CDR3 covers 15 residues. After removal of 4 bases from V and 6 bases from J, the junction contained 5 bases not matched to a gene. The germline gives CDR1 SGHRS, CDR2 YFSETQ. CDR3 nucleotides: TGCGCCAGCAGCCCAGGGACAGGGATTAATTCACCCCTCCACTTT. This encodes CASSPGTGINSPLHF. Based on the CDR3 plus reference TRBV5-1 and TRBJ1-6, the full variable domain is KAGVTQTPRYLIKTRGQQVTLSCSPISGHRSVSWYQQTPGQGLQFLFEYFSETQRNKGNFPGRFSGRQFSNSRSEMNVSTLELGDSALYLCASSPGTGINSPLHFGNGTRLTVT.

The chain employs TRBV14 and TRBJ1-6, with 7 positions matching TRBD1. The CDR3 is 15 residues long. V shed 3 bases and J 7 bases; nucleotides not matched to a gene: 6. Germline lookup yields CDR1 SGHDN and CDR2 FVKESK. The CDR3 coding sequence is TGTGCCAGCAGCCAGACAGGGATTCGGAATTCACCCCTCCACTTT. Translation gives CASSQTGIRNSPLHF.

The CDR3 region has the DNA TGTGCCAGCAGCCAAACCCGGACAGGGTCTAATGAAAAACTGTTTTTT. Its protein product is CASSQTRTGSNEKLFF. The chain is built from TRBV4-2 and TRBJ1-4; 8 bases match TRBD1. The length of the CDR3 is 16 residues. Germline V CDR1 and CDR2: LGHNA, YNFKEQ. The trim removed 2 bases at V and 3 bases at J, leaving 5 bases unmatched.

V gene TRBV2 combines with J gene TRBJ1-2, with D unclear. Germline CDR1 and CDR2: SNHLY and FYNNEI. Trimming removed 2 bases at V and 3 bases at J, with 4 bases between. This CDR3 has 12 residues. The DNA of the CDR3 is TGTGCCAGCAGTGAATTCGACTATGGCTACACCTTC. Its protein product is CASSEFDYGYTF.

CDR3 protein: CASSYPGLVGTDTQYF. The CDR3 bases are TGTGCCAGCAGTTACCCAGGACTAGTGGGCACAGATACGCAGTATTTT. The chain carries TRBV6-2 or TRBV6-3 and TRBJ2-3; TRBD2 matches 7 bases. Germline values: CDR1 MNHEY, CDR2 SVGEGT. The CDR3 covers 16 residues. With 2 bases clipped from V and 1 base from J, the junction kept 6 bases outside the gene matches.

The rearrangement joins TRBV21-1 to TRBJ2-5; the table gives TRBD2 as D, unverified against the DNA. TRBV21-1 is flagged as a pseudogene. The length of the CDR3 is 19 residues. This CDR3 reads CASSESDPGTSGREETQYF. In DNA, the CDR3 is TGTGCCAGCAGCGAATCCGACCCTGGGACTAGCGGGAGAGAAGAGACCCAGTACTTC.

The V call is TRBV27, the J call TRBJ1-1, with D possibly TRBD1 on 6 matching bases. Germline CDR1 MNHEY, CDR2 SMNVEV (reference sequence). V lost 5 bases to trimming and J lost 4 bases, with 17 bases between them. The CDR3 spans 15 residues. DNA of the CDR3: TGTGCCAGCAGTCTAGGCAGGGGAAGGGGCACTGAAGCTTTCTTT. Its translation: CASSLGRGRGTEAFF.

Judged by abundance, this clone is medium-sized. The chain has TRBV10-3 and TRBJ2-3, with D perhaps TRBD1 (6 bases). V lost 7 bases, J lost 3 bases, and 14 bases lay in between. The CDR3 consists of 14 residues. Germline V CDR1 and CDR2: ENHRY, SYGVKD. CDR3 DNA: TGTGCCATCACAACTGGGGGCAGGACAGATACGCAGTATTTT. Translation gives CAITTGGRTDTQYF.

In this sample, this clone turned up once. Written as DNA, the CDR3 is TGCGCCAGCAGCTTAACGGGACTATCCTACGAGCAGTACTTC. It specifies CASSLTGLSYEQYF. The rearrangement uses TRBV5-1 and TRBJ2-7, with 7 bases identical to TRBD2. Germline values: CDR1 SGHRS, CDR2 YFSETQ. V lost 2 bases and J lost 1; bases outside the gene matches: 3. The CDR3 consists of 14 residues. Based on the CDR3 plus reference TRBV5-1 and TRBJ2-7, the full variable domain is KAGVTQTPRYLIKTRGQQVTLSCSPISGHRSVSWYQQTPGQGLQFLFEYFSETQRNKGNFPGRFSGRQFSNSRSEMNVSTLELGDSALYLCASSLTGLSYEQYFGPGTRLTVT.

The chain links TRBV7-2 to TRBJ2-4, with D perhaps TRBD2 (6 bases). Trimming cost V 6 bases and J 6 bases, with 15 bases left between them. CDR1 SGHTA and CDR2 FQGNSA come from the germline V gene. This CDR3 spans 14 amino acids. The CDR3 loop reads CASSHGTLRNIQYF. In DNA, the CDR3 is TGTGCCAGCAGTCATGGGACTCTAAGAAACATTCAGTACTTC.

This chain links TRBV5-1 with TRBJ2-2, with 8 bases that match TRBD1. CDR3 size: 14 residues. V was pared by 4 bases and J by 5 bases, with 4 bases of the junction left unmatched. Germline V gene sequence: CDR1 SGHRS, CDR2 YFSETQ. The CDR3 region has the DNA TGCGCCAGCAGCCAGACAGGGGCTACCGGGGAGCTGTTTTTT. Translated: CASSQTGATGELFF. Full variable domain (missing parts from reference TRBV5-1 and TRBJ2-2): KAGVTQTPRYLIKTRGQQVTLSCSPISGHRSVSWYQQTPGQGLQFLFEYFSETQRNKGNFPGRFSGRQFSNSRSEMNVSTLELGDSALYLCASSQTGATGELFFGEGSRLTVL.